This T cell receptor (beta chain) is drawn from a study of T-cell reconstitution after alpha-beta-depleted transplantation in children. Findings and limits, study-wide: High day-60 TCRbeta diversity in some patients came from surviving recipient T cells and thymic progenitors. Counts and diversity of T cells one year after transplant came mostly from newly produced T cells. Alpha-beta T cells about two months after transplant reportedly derived from several hundred expanded graft clones.

The TCRbeta library was prepared with unique molecular identifiers. TCRdb processed the PCR reads anew with MiXCR; each CDR3 protein has one entry. Of about 600,000 distinct CDR3 sequences listed, more than 20% are singletons. Regarding this clonotype: No antigen is known for it.

V was shortened by 4 bases and J by 4 bases, with 13 bases between the two germline ends. Germline values: CDR1 SQVTM, CDR2 ANQGSEA. This CDR3 has 13 residues. Sequenced material: PBMCs, mostly from graft donor cells, taken 360 days after TCRalphabeta/CD19-depleted stem cell transplant. The receptor was derived from a boy under two years old who had a stem cell transplant for acute myeloid leukemia, so the T cells may come from the graft donor. The chain employs TRBV29-1 and TRBJ2-5; possible D gene TRBD2, 6 bases. The CDR3 protein is CSVGDRDLETQYF. The CDR3 nucleotides are TGCAGCGTTGGGGACCGGGACTTAGAGACCCAGTACTTC.